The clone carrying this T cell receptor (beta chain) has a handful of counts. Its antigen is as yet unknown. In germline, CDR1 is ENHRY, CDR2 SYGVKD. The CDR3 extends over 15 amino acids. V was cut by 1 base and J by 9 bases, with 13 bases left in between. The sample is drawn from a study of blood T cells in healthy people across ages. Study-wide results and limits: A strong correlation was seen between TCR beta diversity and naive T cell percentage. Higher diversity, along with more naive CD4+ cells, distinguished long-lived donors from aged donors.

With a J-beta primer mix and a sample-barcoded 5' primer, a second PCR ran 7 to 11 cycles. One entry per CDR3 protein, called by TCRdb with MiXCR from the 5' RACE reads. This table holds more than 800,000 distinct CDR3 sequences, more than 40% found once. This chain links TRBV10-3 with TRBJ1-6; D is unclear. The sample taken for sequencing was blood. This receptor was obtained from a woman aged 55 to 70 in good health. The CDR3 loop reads CAISEFTGGGSPLHF. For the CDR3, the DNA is TGTGCCATCAGTGAGTTCACGGGAGGCGGTTCACCCCTCCACTTT.